The 15 T cell receptor beta chains below were found in one sample sequenced in a study of post-analysis software for immune sequencing data. The library was made from cDNA and included unique molecular identifiers. TCRdb re-analysed the PCR reads in MiXCR, keeping a single row per CDR3 protein. The sample consists of hundreds of thousands of distinct CDR3 sequences, around 47% of them appearing once. Findings and limits, study-wide: In patients, about 5 TRBV segments were more frequent than in controls, with TRBV5-6, TRBV5-1 and TRBV20-1 among them.

Antigens of these TCRs are unknown. Sequencing used blood. The receptors derive from a girl aged 10 to 17 with multiple sclerosis.

This sequence joins TRBV4-2 and TRBJ2-3, with 8 bases lining up with TRBD2. This CDR3 has 15 residues. V shed 5 bases, J shed 0 bases, and the junction held 4 bases outside the gene matches. Germline V gene sequence: CDR1 LGHNA, CDR2 YNFKEQ. The CDR3 is CASSYRLASTDTQYF. The CDR3 DNA follows: TGTGCCAGCAGCTACCGACTAGCGAGCACAGATACGCAGTATTTT.

The chain has TRBV11-2 and TRBJ2-1; 16 bases agree with TRBD2. After removal of 5 bases from V and 1 base from J, the junction contained 20 bases not matched to a gene. The CDR3 extends over 23 amino acids. CDR1 and CDR2 from the germline V gene are SGHAT and FQNNGV. The CDR3 region is CASSQTRFGTSGRAPRSYNEQFF. The CDR3, as DNA: TGTGCCAGCAGCCAGACCCGCTTTGGGACTAGCGGGAGGGCCCCTAGATCCTACAATGAGCAGTTCTTC.

V usage is TRBV11-2 and J usage is TRBJ1-2; 8 bases are shared with TRBD1. Trimming took 7 bases from V and 8 from J; bases not matched to a gene: 15. The V gene's germline CDR1 is SGHAT and CDR2 FQNNGV. The CDR3 covers 15 residues. In DNA form, the CDR3 reads TGTGCCAGCACCTTGGAGACAGGGGCGATTCGGGGCTACACCTTC. Amino acids: CASTLETGAIRGYTF.

This sequence joins TRBV7-2 and TRBJ2-7, with TRBD1 matching over 9 bases. Germline V CDR1 and CDR2: SGHTA, FQGNSA. This CDR3 has 14 residues. The J segment lost 3 bases and the V segment lost 4 bases, leaving 4 bases of the junction unmatched. The DNA for the CDR3 is TGTGCCAGCAGCTCTACAGGGGGCATCTACGAGCAGTACTTC. This translates into CASSSTGGIYEQYF.

CDR3 in amino acids: CASSIGQRGVVAKNIQYF. In nucleotides, the CDR3 is TGCGCCAGCAGCATTGGCCAGCGGGGGGTCGTAGCCAAAAACATTCAGTACTTC. The chain carries TRBV5-1 and TRBJ2-4; 9 bases are a match to TRBD2. Germline trimming cut 4 bases from V and 0 bases from J; bases unmatched to any gene: 11. Germline V gives CDR1 SGHRS, CDR2 YFSETQ. CDR3 length: 18 residues. Using reference TRBV5-1 and TRBJ2-4 for the parts outside the CDR3, the full variable domain is KAGVTQTPRYLIKTRGQQVTLSCSPISGHRSVSWYQQTPGQGLQFLFEYFSETQRNKGNFPGRFSGRQFSNSRSEMNVSTLELGDSALYLCASSIGQRGVVAKNIQYFGAGTRLSVL.

This rearrangement joins TRBV6-1 to TRBJ1-5; no firm D call. Deletions cut 7 bases from V and 5 bases from J, with 15 bases between. Per germline, CDR1 MNHNS and CDR2 SASEGT. The CDR3 is 14 residues long. In DNA, the CDR3 is TGTGCCAGCAAAGTACCCACGGGAGATCAGCCCCAGCATTTT. Its protein is CASKVPTGDQPQHF.

This clonotype was seen more than once but under ten times. CDR3 amino acids: CASSRRLEAFF. DNA of the CDR3: TGTGCCAGCAGCCGACGCCTTGAAGCTTTCTTT. The chain couples TRBV12-3 or TRBV12-4 to TRBJ1-1; D gene uncertain. The CDR3 consists of 11 residues. V dropped 6 bases and J dropped 7 bases, with 9 bases sitting between them.

This clonotype was seen only a few times. This chain connects TRBV20-1 to TRBJ2-4, with 7 positions matching TRBD2. The DNA matches TRBJ2-7 better at its end, which makes the J call doubtful. The CDR3 extends over 14 amino acids. Germline V CDR1 and CDR2: DFQATT, SNEGSKA (reference sequence). The CDR3: CSASSGTASYEQYF. The DNA for the CDR3 is TGCAGTGCTTCTAGCGGAACAGCTTCCTACGAGCAGTACTTC.

The V gene is TRBV3-1, the J gene TRBJ2-5, with 13 bases that match TRBD2. The length of the CDR3 is 17 residues. The V and J ends lost 1 base and 0 bases, in that order; junction bases with no gene match: 2. CDR1 and CDR2 (germline): LGHDT, YNNKEL (reference sequence). The CDR3 loop is CASSQGTSGSYQETQYF. The CDR3 region has the DNA TGTGCCAGCAGCCAAGGGACTAGCGGGAGCTACCAAGAGACCCAGTACTTC.

V and J are TRBV12-3 or TRBV12-4 and TRBJ2-5; D is perhaps TRBD2 (5 bases). This CDR3 spans 14 amino acids. With 3 bases removed from V and 2 bases from J, the gap between germline ends came to 10 bases. Here the CDR3 reads CASSFQDFQETQYF. The CDR3 coding sequence is TGTGCCAGCAGTTTCCAGGACTTTCAAGAGACCCAGTACTTC.

The chain links TRBV12-3 or TRBV12-4 to TRBJ1-2; no definite D call. This CDR3 is 14 amino acids long. The V and J ends lost 5 bases and 8 bases respectively, with 18 bases between them. CDR3 coding DNA: TGTGCCAGCAGTCCGGCACAGCTGCCCCAGGGCTACACCTTC. Its translation: CASSPAQLPQGYTF.

The chain is built from TRBV12-3 or TRBV12-4 and TRBJ2-7; weak D call: TRBD1 (6 bases). V lost 4 bases and J lost 3, with 13 bases in between. The CDR3 loop spans 14 amino acids. CDR3 protein: CASSWGQVNYEQYF. CDR3 DNA sequence: TGTGCCAGCAGTTGGGGGCAGGTGAACTACGAGCAGTACTTC.

This clonotype was counted a single time. A junction end diverges from the germline sequence, so it may reflect a read error. The chain couples TRBV7-2 to TRBJ1-2; D gene unclear. Per germline, CDR1 SGHTA and CDR2 FQGNSA. The CDR3 length is 16 residues. The CDR3 DNA reads TGTGCCAGCAGCTTAGCCGCGGGTGTTGGGAACTATGGCTACACTTTC. Translating gives CASSLAAGVGNYGYTF. Using reference TRBV7-2 and TRBJ1-2 for the parts outside the CDR3, the full variable domain is GAGVSQSPSNKVTEKGKDVELRCDPISGHTALYWYRQSLGQGLEFLIYFQGNSAPDKSGLPSDRFSAERTGGSVSTLTIQRTQQEDSAVYLCASSLAAGVGNYGYTFGSGTRLTVV.

As concerns this clonotype: A read error may produce the germline difference seen at one junction end. The chain uses TRBV2 and TRBJ2-6; D may be TRBD1 (6 bases). The CDR3 is 17 residues long. Looked up from germline, CDR1 is SNHLY and CDR2 is FYNNEI. The CDR3 sequence is CASSLSRRQAGANVLTF. As DNA, the CDR3 is TGTGCCAGCAGTCTCTCCCGAAGACAGGCTGGAGCCAACGTCCTGACTTTC.

This clonotype turned up a few times. The chain uses TRBV7-3 and TRBJ2-7; either TRBD1 or TRBD2 may fit D (5 bases each). V gave up 10 bases and J gave up 3 bases, with 22 bases separating them. The germline V gene encodes CDR1 SGHTA and CDR2 FQGTGA. CDR3 length: 15 amino acids. The CDR3 spells CAKRVGNRRLYEQYF. The CDR3 DNA sequence: TGTGCCAAGAGGGTCGGAAACAGGCGACTCTACGAGCAGTACTTC.